This TCR beta chain is from a study of blood T cells in healthy people across ages. The V and J ends lost 7 bases and 6 bases, in that order; junction bases with no gene match: 11. CDR3 size: 15 residues. From germline, CDR1 is SNHLY and CDR2 FYNNEI. Using a J-beta primer mix together with a sample-barcoded 5' primer, a second PCR was run for about 6 to 12 cycles. One entry per CDR3 protein results from TCRdb running MiXCR on the 5' RACE reads. The sample carries 850,000 to 1,300,000 distinct CDR3 sequences, 40% to 55% recorded once. The sequencing input was blood. V and J are TRBV2 and TRBJ2-3; 9 bases line up with TRBD1. The sequence derives from a woman aged 55-69 years in good health. CDR3 sequence (DNA): TGTGCCAGCACCCCTTGGACAGGGGAAGGGGATACGCAGTATTTT. As protein: CASTPWTGEGDTQYF.